This T cell receptor (beta chain) was recorded in a study of Ad26.COV2.S vaccination and SARS-CoV-2 variants. This clone has a handful of counts. The antigen remains unidentified. Stated treatment: around 19 received Ad26.COV2.S at low or high dose, single or two shots; about 5 received placebo; per-sample allocation not given. Collection of samples fell on day 63 after the first vaccine or placebo injection. Boston supplied an adult donor aged 18-55 years. Generated by immunoSEQ multiplex PCR, the TCRdb table keeps only in-frame clones and is missing some. The sample has around 300,000 clones, roughly 90% seen once. The length of the CDR3 is 13 residues. Trimming removed 3 bases from V and 3 bases from J, with 11 bases in between. The germline gives CDR1 DFQATT, CDR2 SNEGSKA (reference sequence). Findings and caveats of the study: Responses of spike-specific T cells (both CD8+ and CD4+) reportedly showed substantial breadth after vaccination.

This receptor was taken from a person aged 18-65 years who received the Ad26.COV2.S COVID-19 vaccine or a placebo. This sequence joins TRBV20-1 and TRBJ1-1; D remains unclear. Sample: peripheral blood, taken in a trial of Ad26.COV2.S vaccine versus placebo. The CDR3 region is CSASSGRDTEAFF. CDR3 coding DNA: TGCAGTGCTAGTTCGGGAAGGGACACTGAAGCTTTCTTT.